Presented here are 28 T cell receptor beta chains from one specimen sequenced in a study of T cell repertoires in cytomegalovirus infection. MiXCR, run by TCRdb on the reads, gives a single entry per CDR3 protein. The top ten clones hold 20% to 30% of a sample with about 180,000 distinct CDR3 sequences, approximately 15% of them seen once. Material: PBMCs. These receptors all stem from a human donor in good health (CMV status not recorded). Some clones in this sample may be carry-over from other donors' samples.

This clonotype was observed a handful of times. CDR3 sequence reads: CASSQDALRNTEAFF. DNA of the CDR3: TGTGCCAGCAGCCAAGACGCCTTAAGGAACACTGAAGCTTTCTTT. This sequence joins TRBV4-2 and TRBJ1-1; D is unclear. V was clipped by 0 bases and J by 1 base, with 9 bases between them. This CDR3 is built from 15 residues. Germline-derived CDR1 and CDR2 are LGHNA and YNFKEQ.

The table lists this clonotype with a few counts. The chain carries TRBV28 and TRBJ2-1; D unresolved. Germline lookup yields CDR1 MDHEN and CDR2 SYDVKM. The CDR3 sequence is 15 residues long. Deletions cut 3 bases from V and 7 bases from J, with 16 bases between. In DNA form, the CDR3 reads TGTGCCAGCAGTTTGAGAAGGTTCGCACTTAATGAGCAGTTCTTC. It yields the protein CASSLRRFALNEQFF. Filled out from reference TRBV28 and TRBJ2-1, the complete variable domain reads DVKVTQSSRYLVKRTGEKVFLECVQDMDHENMFWYRQDPGLGLRLIYFSYDVKMKEKGDIPEGYSVSREKKERFSLILESASTNQTSMYLCASSLRRFALNEQFFGPGTRLTVL.

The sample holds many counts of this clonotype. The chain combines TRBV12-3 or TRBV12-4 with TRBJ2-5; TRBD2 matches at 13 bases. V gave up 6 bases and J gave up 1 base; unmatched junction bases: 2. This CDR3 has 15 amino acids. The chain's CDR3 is CASRGLAGFQETQYF. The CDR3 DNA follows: TGTGCCAGCAGGGGACTAGCGGGGTTCCAAGAGACCCAGTACTTC.

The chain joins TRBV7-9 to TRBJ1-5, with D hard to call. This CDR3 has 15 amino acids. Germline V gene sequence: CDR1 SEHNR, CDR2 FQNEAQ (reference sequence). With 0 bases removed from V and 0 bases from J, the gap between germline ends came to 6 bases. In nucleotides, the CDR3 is TGTGCCAGCAGCTTAGCCGGCCTTAGCAATCAGCCCCAGCATTTT. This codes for CASSLAGLSNQPQHF.

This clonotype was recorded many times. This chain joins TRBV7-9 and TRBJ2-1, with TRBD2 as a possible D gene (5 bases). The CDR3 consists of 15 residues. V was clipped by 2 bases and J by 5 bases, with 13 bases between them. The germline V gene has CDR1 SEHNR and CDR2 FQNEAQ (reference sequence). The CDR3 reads CASSLRSRTHNEQFF. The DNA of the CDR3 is TGTGCCAGCAGCTTACGCTCGAGGACTCACAATGAGCAGTTCTTC.

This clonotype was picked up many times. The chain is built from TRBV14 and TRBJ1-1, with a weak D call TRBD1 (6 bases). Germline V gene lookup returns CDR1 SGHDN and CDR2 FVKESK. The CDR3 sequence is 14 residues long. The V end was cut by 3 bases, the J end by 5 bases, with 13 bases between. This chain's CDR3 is CASSHEGVRTEAFF. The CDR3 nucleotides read TGTGCCAGCAGCCACGAGGGGGTAAGAACTGAAGCTTTCTTT.

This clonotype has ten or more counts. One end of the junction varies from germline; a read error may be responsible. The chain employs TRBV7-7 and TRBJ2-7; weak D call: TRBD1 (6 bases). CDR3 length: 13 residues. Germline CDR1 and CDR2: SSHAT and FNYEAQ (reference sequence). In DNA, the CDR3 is TGTGCTAGCAGCTTAGACAGGACCTACGAGCAGTACTTC. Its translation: CASSLDRTYEQYF.

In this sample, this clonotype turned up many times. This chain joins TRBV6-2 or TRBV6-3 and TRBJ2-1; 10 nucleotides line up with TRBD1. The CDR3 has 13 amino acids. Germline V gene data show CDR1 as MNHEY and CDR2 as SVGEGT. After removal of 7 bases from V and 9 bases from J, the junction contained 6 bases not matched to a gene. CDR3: CASTRDRGSEQFF. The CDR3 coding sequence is TGTGCCAGCACCCGGGACAGGGGTTCTGAGCAGTTCTTC.

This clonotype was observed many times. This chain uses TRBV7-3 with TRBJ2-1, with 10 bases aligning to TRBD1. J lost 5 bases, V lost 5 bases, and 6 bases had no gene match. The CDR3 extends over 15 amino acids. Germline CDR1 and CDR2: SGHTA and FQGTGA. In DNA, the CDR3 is TGTGCCAGCAGCGGGCCCGGGACAGGGGACAATGAGCAGTTCTTC. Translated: CASSGPGTGDNEQFF.

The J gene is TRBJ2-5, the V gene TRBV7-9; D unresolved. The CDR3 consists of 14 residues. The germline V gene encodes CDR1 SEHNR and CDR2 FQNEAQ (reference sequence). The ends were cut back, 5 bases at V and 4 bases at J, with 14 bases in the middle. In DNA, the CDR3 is TGTGCCAGCAGCGAGACGGTGAGCCGAGAGACCCAGTACTTC. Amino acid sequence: CASSETVSRETQYF. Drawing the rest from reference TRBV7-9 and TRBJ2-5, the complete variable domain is DTGVSQNPRHKITKRGQNVTFRCDPISEHNRLYWYRQTLGQGPEFLTYFQNEAQLEKSRLLSDRFSAERPKGSFSTLEIQRTEQGDSAMYLCASSETVSRETQYFGPGTRLLVL.

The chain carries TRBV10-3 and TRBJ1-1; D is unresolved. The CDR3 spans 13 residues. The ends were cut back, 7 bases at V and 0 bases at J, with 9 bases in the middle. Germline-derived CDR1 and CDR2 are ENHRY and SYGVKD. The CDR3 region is CAITRQMNTEAFF. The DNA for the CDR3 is TGTGCCATCACGCGGCAGATGAACACTGAAGCTTTCTTT.

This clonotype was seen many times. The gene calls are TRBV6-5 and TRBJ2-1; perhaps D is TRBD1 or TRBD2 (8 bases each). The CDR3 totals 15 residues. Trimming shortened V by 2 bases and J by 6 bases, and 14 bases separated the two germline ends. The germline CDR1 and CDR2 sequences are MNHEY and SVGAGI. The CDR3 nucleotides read TGTGCCAGCAGTTACCAGGGGGCGGGGGGCAATGAGCAGTTCTTC. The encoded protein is CASSYQGAGGNEQFF.

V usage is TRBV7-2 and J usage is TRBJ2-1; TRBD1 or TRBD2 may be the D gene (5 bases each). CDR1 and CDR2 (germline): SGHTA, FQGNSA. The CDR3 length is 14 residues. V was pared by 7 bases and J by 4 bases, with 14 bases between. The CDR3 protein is CASIPGTYYNEQFF. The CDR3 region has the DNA TGTGCCAGCATCCCCGGGACGTATTACAATGAGCAGTTCTTC.

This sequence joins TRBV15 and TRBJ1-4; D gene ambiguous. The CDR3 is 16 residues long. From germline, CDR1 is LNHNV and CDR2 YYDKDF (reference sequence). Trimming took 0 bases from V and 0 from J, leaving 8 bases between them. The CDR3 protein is CATSRDMASTNEKLFF. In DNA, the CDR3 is TGTGCCACCAGCAGAGATATGGCTTCAACTAATGAAAAACTGTTTTTT.

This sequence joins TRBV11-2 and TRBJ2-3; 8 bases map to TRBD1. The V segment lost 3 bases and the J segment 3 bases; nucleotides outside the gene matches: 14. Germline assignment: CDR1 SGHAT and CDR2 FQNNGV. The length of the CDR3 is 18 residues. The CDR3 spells CASSFRGRNEIGTDTQYF. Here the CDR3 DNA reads TGTGCCAGCAGCTTCAGGGGGCGTAATGAAATTGGGACAGATACGCAGTATTTT. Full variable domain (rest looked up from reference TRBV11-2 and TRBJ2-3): EAGVAQSPRYKIIEKRQSVAFWCNPISGHATLYWYQQILGQGPKLLIQFQNNGVVDDSQLPKDRFSAERLKGVDSTLKIQPAKLEDSAVYLCASSFRGRNEIGTDTQYFGPGTRLTVL.

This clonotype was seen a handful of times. As DNA, the CDR3 is TGTGCCAGCAGCTCCGCAGGGCAGGGGGTTGATGAGCAGTTCTTC. This gives the protein CASSSAGQGVDEQFF. The chain recombines TRBV5-4 with TRBJ2-1; 7 bases map to TRBD1. CDR3 length: 15 residues. CDR1 SGHNT and CDR2 YYREEE come from the germline V gene (reference sequence). Trimming at V came to 3 bases and at J to 8 bases, leaving 11 bases not matched to a gene.

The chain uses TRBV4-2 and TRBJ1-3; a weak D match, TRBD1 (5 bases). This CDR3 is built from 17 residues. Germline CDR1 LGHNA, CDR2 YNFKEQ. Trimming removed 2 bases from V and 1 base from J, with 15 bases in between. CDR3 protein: CASSQTQAGTSGNTIYF. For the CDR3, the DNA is TGTGCCAGCAGCCAAACCCAAGCCGGGACTTCTGGAAACACCATATATTTT.

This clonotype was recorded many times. DNA for the CDR3: TGTGCCAGTAGTATCGGGGCCGCCCAAGTCTACGAGCAGTACTTC. It yields the protein CASSIGAAQVYEQYF. J is TRBJ2-7 and V is TRBV19, with D perhaps TRBD1 or TRBD2 (5 bases each). V gave up 3 bases and J gave up 3 bases, with 15 bases separating them. The CDR3 is 15 residues long. Germline-derived CDR1 and CDR2 are LNHDA and SQIVND (reference sequence).

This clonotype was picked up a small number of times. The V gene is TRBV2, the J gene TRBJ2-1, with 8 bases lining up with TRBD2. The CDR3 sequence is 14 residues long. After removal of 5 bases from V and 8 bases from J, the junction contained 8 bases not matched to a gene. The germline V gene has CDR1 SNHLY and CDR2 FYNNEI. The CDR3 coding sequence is TGTGCCAGCAGTCCCGGGACTAGTAGTTATGAGCAGTTCTTC. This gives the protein CASSPGTSSYEQFF. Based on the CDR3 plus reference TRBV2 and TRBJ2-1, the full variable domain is EPEVTQTPSHQVTQMGQEVILRCVPISNHLYFYWYRQILGQKVEFLVSFYNNEISEKSEIFDDQFSVERPDGSNFTLKIRSTKLEDSAMYFCASSPGTSSYEQFFGPGTRLTVL.

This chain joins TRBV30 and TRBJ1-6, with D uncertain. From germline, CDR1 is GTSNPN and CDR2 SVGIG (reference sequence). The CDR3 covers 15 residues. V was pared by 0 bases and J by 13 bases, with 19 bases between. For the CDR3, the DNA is TGTGCCTGGAGTGTACAGTGGGCAGTACAGCGTCCCCTCCACTTT. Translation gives CAWSVQWAVQRPLHF.

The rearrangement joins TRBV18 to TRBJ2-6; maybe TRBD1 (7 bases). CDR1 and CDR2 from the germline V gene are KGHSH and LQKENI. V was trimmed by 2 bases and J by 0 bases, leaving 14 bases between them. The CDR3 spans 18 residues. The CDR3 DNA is TGTGCCAGCTCACCAAGCAGGGGGGAGAGCTCTGGGGCCAACGTCCTGACTTTC. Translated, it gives CASSPSRGESSGANVLTF.

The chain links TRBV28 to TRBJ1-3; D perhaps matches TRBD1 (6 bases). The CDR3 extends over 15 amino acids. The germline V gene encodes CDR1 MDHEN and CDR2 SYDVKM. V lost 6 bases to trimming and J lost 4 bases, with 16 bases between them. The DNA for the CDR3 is TGTGCCAGCAGCCCCACGGGGGCTCCCGGAAACACCATATATTTT. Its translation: CASSPTGAPGNTIYF.

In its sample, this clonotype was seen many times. The CDR3: CASSLIGTGVSGELFF. CDR3 nucleotide sequence: TGTGCCAGCAGCTTAATCGGGACAGGGGTCTCCGGGGAGCTGTTTTTT. The gene calls are TRBV7-3 and TRBJ2-2; 10 positions match TRBD1. Germline V gene sequence: CDR1 SGHTA, CDR2 FQGTGA. After removal of 1 base from V and 6 bases from J, the junction contained 5 bases not matched to a gene. This CDR3 spans 16 amino acids. Together with reference TRBV7-3 and TRBJ2-2, the CDR3 gives the full variable domain: GAGVSQTPSNKVTEKGKYVELRCDPISGHTALYWYRQSLGQGPEFLIYFQGTGAADDSGLPNDRFFAVRPEGSVSTLKIQRTERGDSAVYLCASSLIGTGVSGELFFGEGSRLTVL.

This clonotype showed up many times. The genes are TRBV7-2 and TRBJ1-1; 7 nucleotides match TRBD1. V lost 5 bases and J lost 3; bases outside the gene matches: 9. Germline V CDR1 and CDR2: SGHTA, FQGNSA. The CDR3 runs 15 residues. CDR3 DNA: TGTGCCAGCAGCGATAAAGGGGGCTGGTACACTGAAGCTTTCTTT. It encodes CASSDKGGWYTEAFF.

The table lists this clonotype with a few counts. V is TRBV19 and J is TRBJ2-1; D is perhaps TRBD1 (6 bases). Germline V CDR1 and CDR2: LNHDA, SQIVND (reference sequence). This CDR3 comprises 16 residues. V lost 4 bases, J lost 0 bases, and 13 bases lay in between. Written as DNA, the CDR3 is TGTGCCAGTAGTACGAGACAGGTGCCCTCCTACAATGAGCAGTTCTTC. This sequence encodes CASSTRQVPSYNEQFF.

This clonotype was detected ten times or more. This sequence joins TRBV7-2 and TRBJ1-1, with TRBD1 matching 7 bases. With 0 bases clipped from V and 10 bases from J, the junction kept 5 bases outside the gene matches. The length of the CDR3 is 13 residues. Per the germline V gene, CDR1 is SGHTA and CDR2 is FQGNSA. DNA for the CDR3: TGTGCCAGCAGCTTAGCGAGGGACAGAGGAGCTTTCTTT. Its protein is CASSLARDRGAFF.

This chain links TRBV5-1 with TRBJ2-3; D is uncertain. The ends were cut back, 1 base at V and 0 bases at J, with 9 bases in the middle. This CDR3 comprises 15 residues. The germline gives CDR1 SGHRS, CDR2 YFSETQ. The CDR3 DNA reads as TGCGCCAGCAGCTTGCAGTTTACTAGCACAGATACGCAGTATTTT. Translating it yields CASSLQFTSTDTQYF. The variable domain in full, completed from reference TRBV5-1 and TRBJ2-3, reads KAGVTQTPRYLIKTRGQQVTLSCSPISGHRSVSWYQQTPGQGLQFLFEYFSETQRNKGNFPGRFSGRQFSNSRSEMNVSTLELGDSALYLCASSLQFTSTDTQYFGPGTRLTVL.

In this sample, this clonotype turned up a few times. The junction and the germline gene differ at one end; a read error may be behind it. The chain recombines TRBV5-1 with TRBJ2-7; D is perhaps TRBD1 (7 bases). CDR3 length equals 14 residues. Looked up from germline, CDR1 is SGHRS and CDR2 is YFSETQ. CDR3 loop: CASSLGQGGYGQYF. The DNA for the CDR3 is TGCGCCAGCAGCTTGGGGCAGGGGGGTTACGGGCAGTACTTC.